These T cell receptor beta chains were read from a single sample in a study of cytomegalovirus exposure and HLA in healthy donors. Assay used: immunoSEQ multiplex PCR; TCRdb lists only in-frame clones, some missing. The table records tens of thousands of clones, 10% of them present only once. The sequenced material came from PBMCs. These receptors were collected from a man between 60 and 75 years old in good health and CMV-seropositive. CDR3s include the opening cysteine and the closing phenylalanine or tryptophan. The order of the fields is clone size, J gene, V gene, D gene, CDR3 DNA, CDR3 protein. The D gene is left open where the match is weak. Clone size is not always given. Where it is, it says once, few, many or a class for expanded clones.

.,TRBJ1-2,TRBV6-1,.,TGTGCCAGCAGCGCGCTAGTCGGAAGCTATGGCTACACCTTC,CASSALVGSYGYTF
.,TRBJ1-4,TRBV19,TRBD1,TGTGCCAGTAGTACCCACCCCAGGGGGAATGAAAAACTGTTTTTT,CASSTHPRGNEKLFF
.,TRBJ2-1,TRBV28,.,TGTGCCAGCGGTCCCTCGCGCAAACGTGAGCAGTTCTTC,CASGPSRKREQFF
few,TRBJ1-2,TRBV10-1,TRBD1,TGCGCCAGCAGTACCCAGGGGGCGCGTTCTGGCTACACCTTC,CASSTQGARSGYTF
few,TRBJ2-7,TRBV4-2,TRBD2,TGTGCCAGCAGCCAAACTAGCGGGACTTCCTACGAGCAGTACTTC,CASSQTSGTSYEQYF
few,TRBJ2-5,TRBV10-2,.,TGCGCCAGCAGTGAGTCGACAGGTCAAGAGACCCAGTACTTC,CASSESTGQETQYF
few,TRBJ1-1,TRBV27,.,TGTGCCAGCAGTTTATTAGCCCGTGGTTCCACTGAAGCTTTCTTT,CASSLLARGSTEAFF
few,TRBJ2-5,TRBV5-1,TRBD2,TGCGCCAGCAGTCTCTTAACCGGGACTAGCGTTGAGACCCAGTACTTC,CASSLLTGTSVETQYF
.,TRBJ1-4,TRBV18,.,TGTGCCAGCTCACCATTATGGACAGATAATGAAAAACTGTTTTTT,CASSPLWTDNEKLFF
.,TRBJ2-2,TRBV4-1,.,TGCGCCAGCAGCCCGACCAGGGGGAACACCGGGGAGCTGTTTTTT,CASSPTRGNTGELFF
few,TRBJ1-5,TRBV5-1,.,TGCGCCAGCAGGCCAGGGGATAGCAATCAGCCCCAGCATTTT,CASRPGDSNQPQHF
.,TRBJ1-4,TRBV19,TRBD1,TGTGCCAGTAGTATCGGGACAGGGTTGGGGAAGAATGAAAAACTGTTTTTT,CASSIGTGLGKNEKLFF
.,TRBJ2-6,TRBV30,.,TGTGCCTGGAGCAGTCAGGGGCCCATCCTGACTTTC,CAWSSQGPILTF
few,TRBJ2-7,TRBV6-5,.,TGTGCCAGCAGTTCCTTCGGGACTCTCTACGAGCAGTACTTC,CASSSFGTLYEQYF
few,TRBJ2-1,TRBV11-2,TRBD2,TGTGCCAGCAGCTTTAGCGGGGGGGTGTTCTTC,CASSFSGGVFF
few,TRBJ2-7,TRBV28,.,TGTGCCAGCAGTTTCCCCCTCGGGACAACGACCTACGAGCAGTACTTC,CASSFPLGTTTYEQYF
.,TRBJ1-2,TRBV2,.,TGTGCCAGCAGTGAATCAGGGAACTATGGCTACACCTTC,CASSESGNYGYTF
few,TRBJ2-4,TRBV7-2,.,TGTGCCAGCAGCTTAGGACAGTCCAAAAACATTCAGTACTTC,CASSLGQSKNIQYF
.,TRBJ2-7,TRBV7-8,.,TGTGCCAGCAGCTTAACAGGGTACGAGCAGTACTTC,CASSLTGYEQYF
many,TRBJ2-3,TRBV2,.,TGTGCCAGCAGTGGGGGGGAGTGGCGAGATACGCAGTATTTT,CASSGGEWRDTQYF
.,TRBJ2-7,TRBV5-1,TRBD2,TGCGCCAGCAGCCTACCGGGACTAGCGACCGAGCAGTACTTC,CASSLPGLATEQYF
.,TRBJ1-1,TRBV11-3,TRBD1,TGTGCCAGCAGCGGGGGGACAGGGATGAACACTGAAGCTTTCTTT,CASSGGTGMNTEAFF
many,TRBJ2-5,TRBV30,.,TGTGCCTGGAGTTTCCCCAGCCCGGGGACCCAGTACTTC,CAWSFPSPGTQYF
.,TRBJ1-4,TRBV18,TRBD1,TGTGCCAGCTCACCGGGACAGGGGGCTGAAAAACTGTTTTTT,CASSPGQGAEKLFF
.,TRBJ1-3,TRBV7-2,TRBD1,TGTGCCAGCAGCTTAGATCCAGGGGGAGGAAACACCATATATTTT,CASSLDPGGGNTIYF
few,TRBJ1-1,TRBV28,.,TGTGCCAGCAGTTTACTCAAGGGGGACACTGAAGCTTTCTTT,CASSLLKGDTEAFF
.,TRBJ2-2,TRBV10-2,.,TGCGCCAGCAGTCAGCGGAACACCGGGGAGCTGTTTTTT,CASSQRNTGELFF
few,TRBJ1-1,TRBV6-5,TRBD1,TGTGCCAGCAGTCCCGGGACAGAGAACACTGAAGCTTTCTTT,CASSPGTENTEAFF
few,TRBJ2-1,TRBV9,TRBD1,TGTGCCAGCAGCACGACAGGGAACTCCTACAATGAGCAGTTCTTC,CASSTTGNSYNEQFF
few,TRBJ2-1,TRBV11-1,.,TGTGCCAGCAGTTCGGGAACGGGATCCTACAATGAGCAGTTCTTC,CASSSGTGSYNEQFF
few,TRBJ2-1,TRBV7-9,TRBD2,TGTGCCAGCAGCTTAGGGTCTAGCGGGGGATACAATGAGCAGTTCTTC,CASSLGSSGGYNEQFF
.,TRBJ1-1,TRBV11-1,TRBD1,TGTGCCAGCAGCCCCGGGACAGTGAACACTGAAGCTTTCTTT,CASSPGTVNTEAFF
.,TRBJ2-7,TRBV5-4,.,TGTGCCAGTTCCGCGGGGACCAACTACGAGCAGTACTTC,CASSAGTNYEQYF
few,TRBJ1-2,TRBV28,.,TGTGCCAGCAGTGAGGGGGTGCGGAACTATGGCTACACCTTC,CASSEGVRNYGYTF
.,TRBJ2-5,TRBV14,.,TGTGCCAGCAGCCAGGGGGCAGAGACCCAGTACTTC,CASSQGAETQYF
.,TRBJ2-5,TRBV13,TRBD2,TGTGCCAGCAGCTCCCGGGGGGACCAAGAGACCCAGTACTTC,CASSSRGDQETQYF
few,TRBJ1-1,TRBV19,.,TGTGCCAGTAGCAGACAGATAAACACTGAAGCTTTCTTT,CASSRQINTEAFF
.,TRBJ2-7,TRBV2,.,TGTGCCAGCAATTACGAGGCCTACGAGCAGTACTTC,CASNYEAYEQYF
.,TRBJ2-7,TRBV6-5,TRBD2,TGTGCCACCGCTACTAGCGGCCCCCCCTACGAGCAGTACTTC,CATATSGPPYEQYF
.,TRBJ1-5,TRBV19,TRBD1,TGTGCCAGTACCGACAGGGGGAGGCAGCCCCAGCATTTT,CASTDRGRQPQHF
once,TRBJ2-7,TRBV5-1,TRBD1,TGCGCCAGCAGCACCGGGACAGGGAATTACGAGCAGTACTTC,CASSTGTGNYEQYF
few,TRBJ2-1,TRBV6-5,.,TGTGCCAGCAGTTACTCACGCAGGGGAACTGAGCAGTTCTTC,CASSYSRRGTEQFF
few,TRBJ1-4,TRBV4-1,.,TGCGCCAGCAGCCGTACCAGGGCTTCTAATGAAAAACTGTTTTTT,CASSRTRASNEKLFF